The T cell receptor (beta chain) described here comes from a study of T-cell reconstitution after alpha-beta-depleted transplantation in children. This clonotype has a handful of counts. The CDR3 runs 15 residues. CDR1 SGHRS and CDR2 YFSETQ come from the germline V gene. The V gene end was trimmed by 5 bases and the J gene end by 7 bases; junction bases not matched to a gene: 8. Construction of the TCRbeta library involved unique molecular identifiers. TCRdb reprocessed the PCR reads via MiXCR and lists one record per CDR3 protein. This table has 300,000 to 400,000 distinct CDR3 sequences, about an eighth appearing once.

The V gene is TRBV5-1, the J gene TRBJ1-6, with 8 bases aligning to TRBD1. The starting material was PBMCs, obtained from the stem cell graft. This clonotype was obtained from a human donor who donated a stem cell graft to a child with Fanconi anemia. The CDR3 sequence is CASSVDRVGNSPLHF. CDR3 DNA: TGCGCCAGCAGTGTGGACAGGGTGGGAAATTCACCCCTCCACTTT.